The rows below give T cell receptor beta chains drawn from one sample of a study of T-cell reconstitution after alpha-beta-depleted transplantation in children. One entry per CDR3 protein, called by TCRdb with MiXCR from the PCR reads. The sample has about 580,000 distinct CDR3 sequences, around 27% seen once. The source was PBMCs, collected before TCRalphabeta/CD19-depleted stem cell transplant. All receptors derive from a boy in the first two years of life with Wiskott-Aldrich syndrome, due to receive a stem cell transplant. CDR3s include the opening cysteine and the closing phenylalanine or tryptophan. Fields, in order: CDR3 protein, CDR3 DNA, D gene, V gene, J gene, clone size. A D gene is named only where the DNA matches it firmly. Rows may omit the clone size; those that give it use once, few, many or a size class.

CASTQVQGGSYEQYF	TGTGCCAGCACCCAAGTCCAGGGCGGCTCCTACGAGCAGTACTTC	.	TRBV14	TRBJ2-7	.
CASSQSDQGETQYF	TGTGCCAGCAGCCAATCGGACCAGGGGGAGACCCAGTACTTC	.	TRBV3-1	TRBJ2-5	few
CASRGLDSVDYEQYF	TGTGCCAGCAGGGGGTTGGATAGCGTAGACTACGAGCAGTACTTC	.	TRBV6-1	TRBJ2-7	.
CASSVLGSGEKLFF	TGTGCCAGCAGCGTCTTAGGGTCGGGAGAAAAACTGTTTTTT	.	TRBV7-8	TRBJ1-4	.
CASSSNKNTEAFF	TGTGCCAGCAGCTCAAACAAGAACACTGAAGCTTTCTTT	.	TRBV7-9	TRBJ1-1	.
CASSRPGGGNTEAFF	TGTGCCAGCAGCCGCCCTGGGGGCGGGAACACTGAAGCTTTCTTT	.	TRBV7-9	TRBJ1-1	few
CSASAGYGYTF	TGCAGTGCTAGTGCAGGGTATGGCTACACCTTC	.	TRBV20-1	TRBJ1-2	.
CASSFMAGEGQETQYF	TGCGCCAGCAGCTTTATGGCGGGAGAGGGCCAAGAGACCCAGTACTTC	TRBD2	TRBV5-1	TRBJ2-5	.
CASSRKQGAYEQYF	TGTGCCAGCTCACGGAAACAGGGGGCCTACGAGCAGTACTTC	TRBD1	TRBV18	TRBJ2-7	.
CASSRRTGAKRHTEAFF	TGTGCCAGCAGCCGTAGGACAGGGGCTAAACGGCACACTGAAGCTTTCTTT	TRBD1	TRBV5-6	TRBJ1-1	.
CASSSRSGGNTEAFF	TGTGCCAGCAGCTCCCGATCAGGTGGGAACACTGAAGCTTTCTTT	.	TRBV7-2	TRBJ1-1	.
CASSYMGGKQSYNSPLHF	TGTGCCAGCAGTTATATGGGTGGAAAGCAGTCCTATAATTCACCCCTCCACTTT	.	TRBV27	TRBJ1-6	.
CASSMRETDTQYF	TGTGCCAGTAGTATGAGGGAGACAGATACGCAGTATTTT	.	TRBV19	TRBJ2-3	few
CASSRQGTGNTIYF	TGTGCCAGCAGTCGACAGGGGACTGGAAACACCATATATTTT	TRBD1	TRBV7-2	TRBJ1-3	.
CASRPTGDRTDTQYF	TGTGCCAGCAGGCCGACAGGGGACCGCACAGATACGCAGTATTTT	TRBD1	TRBV2	TRBJ2-3	few
CSADAPMAETQYF	TGCAGTGCCGATGCCCCCATGGCCGAGACCCAGTACTTC	.	TRBV20-1	TRBJ2-5	.
CAIAGGPFNEQFF	TGTGCCATAGCGGGAGGGCCGTTCAATGAGCAGTTCTTC	TRBD2	TRBV7-7	TRBJ2-1	few
CASSLVPWGFMNTEAFF	TGCGCCAGCAGCTTGGTTCCCTGGGGTTTTATGAACACTGAAGCTTTCTTT	.	TRBV5-1	TRBJ1-1	few
CASSQAREKLFF	TGCGCCAGCAGCCAAGCCAGAGAAAAACTGTTTTTT	.	TRBV4-1	TRBJ1-4	few
CSARGAGQGWTEAFF	TGCAGTGCTAGAGGCGCAGGGCAGGGATGGACTGAAGCTTTCTTT	.	TRBV20-1	TRBJ1-1	.
CASSVVSGLPVRANVLTF	TGTGCCAGCAGCGTAGTCTCAGGACTCCCGGTAAGGGCCAACGTCCTGACTTTC	.	TRBV9	TRBJ2-6	.
CASSLLLSGANVLTF	TGCGCCAGCAGCCTGCTCCTGTCTGGGGCCAACGTCCTGACTTTC	.	TRBV5-1	TRBJ2-6	.
CASSLQTGQTHYEQYF	TGTGCCAGCAGCTTACAAACGGGACAGACCCACTACGAGCAGTACTTC	TRBD1	TRBV11-2	TRBJ2-7	few
CASSPSNEKLFF	TGCGCCAGCAGCCCCTCTAATGAAAAACTGTTTTTT	.	TRBV5-1	TRBJ1-4	.
CASSREDRPAYEQYF	TGTGCCAGCAGCCGGGAGGACAGGCCGGCCTACGAGCAGTACTTC	.	TRBV6-1	TRBJ2-7	few
CATSKDPGRSTDTQYF	TGTGCCACCAGCAAAGACCCGGGACGGAGCACAGATACGCAGTATTTT	.	TRBV15	TRBJ2-3	few
CASSPRDRVGGRLSYNEQFF	TGTGCCAGCAGCCCCCGGGACAGGGTAGGGGGGAGGCTTTCCTACAATGAGCAGTTCTTC	TRBD1	TRBV7-9	TRBJ2-1	few
CASSLYRSSYNEQFF	TGCGCCAGCAGCCTCTACAGGAGCTCCTACAATGAGCAGTTCTTC	.	TRBV4-1	TRBJ2-1	.
CASSLVAGDRQPQHF	TGCGCCAGCAGCTTGGTCGCGGGAGACCGACAGCCCCAGCATTTT	.	TRBV5-1	TRBJ1-5	.
CASSPDRPSPNEQFF	TGCGCCAGCAGCCCAGACAGGCCCTCGCCCAATGAGCAGTTCTTC	.	TRBV5-1	TRBJ2-1	.
CASSQGLVYNEQFF	TGCGCCAGCAGCCAAGGACTAGTTTACAATGAGCAGTTCTTC	.	TRBV4-1	TRBJ2-1	few
CASSSGTWTGELFF	TGCGCCAGCAGCTCTGGGACATGGACCGGGGAGCTGTTTTTT	.	TRBV5-1	TRBJ2-2	.
CSVAAPSTDTQYF	TGCAGCGTTGCAGCGCCCAGCACAGATACGCAGTATTTT	.	TRBV29-1	TRBJ2-3	few
CAISVGANEKLFF	TGTGCCATCAGTGTAGGAGCTAATGAAAAACTGTTTTTT	.	TRBV10-3	TRBJ1-4	.
CASSPLPSETDTQYF	TGTGCCAGCTCACCACTACCTAGCGAGACAGATACGCAGTATTTT	.	TRBV18	TRBJ2-3	.
CASSEWGLAGDNEQFF	TGTGCCAGCAGTGAATGGGGACTAGCGGGAGACAATGAGCAGTTCTTC	TRBD2	TRBV2	TRBJ2-1	.
CATSRAGVINEQFF	TGTGCCACCAGCAGAGCTGGGGTGATAAATGAGCAGTTCTTC	.	TRBV15	TRBJ2-1	.